The present T cell receptor beta chain was sequenced within a study of shared T cell receptors in the human thymus. Trimming stripped 3 bases from V and 6 bases from J, with 11 bases between. Per the germline V gene, CDR1 is SGHTA and CDR2 is FQGNSA. CDR3 length equals 13 residues. This table comes from immunoSEQ multiplex PCR, and its TCRdb copy is limited to in-frame clones, with some not included. The sample lists hundreds of thousands of clones; 80% to 90% were seen once. This clone was seen a single time. These records were also assigned to another study, of human thymus T cells.

The sequence was obtained from a boy under three years old with a congenital heart defect. Sequenced input: thymocytes. This sequence joins TRBV7-2 and TRBJ1-2; weak D call: TRBD1 (6 bases). The CDR3 spells CASSLDRPDGYTF. CDR3 sequence (DNA): TGTGCCAGCAGCTTGGACAGACCGGATGGCTACACCTTC.